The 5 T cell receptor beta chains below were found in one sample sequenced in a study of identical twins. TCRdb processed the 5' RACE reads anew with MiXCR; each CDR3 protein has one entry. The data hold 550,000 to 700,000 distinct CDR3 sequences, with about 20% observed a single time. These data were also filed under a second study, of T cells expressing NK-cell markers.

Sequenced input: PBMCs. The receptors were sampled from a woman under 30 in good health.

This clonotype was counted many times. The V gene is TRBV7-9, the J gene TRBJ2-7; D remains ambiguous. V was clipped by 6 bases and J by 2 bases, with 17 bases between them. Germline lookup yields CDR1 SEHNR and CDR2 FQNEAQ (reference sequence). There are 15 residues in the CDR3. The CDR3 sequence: CASSSRGLRPYEQYF. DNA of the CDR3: TGTGCCAGCAGTTCCAGAGGATTGAGGCCCTACGAGCAGTACTTC.

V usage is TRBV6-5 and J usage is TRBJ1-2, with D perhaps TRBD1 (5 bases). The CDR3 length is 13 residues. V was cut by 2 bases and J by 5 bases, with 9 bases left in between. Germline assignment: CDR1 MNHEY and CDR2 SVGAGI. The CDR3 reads CASSYQRQYGYTF. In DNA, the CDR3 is TGTGCCAGCAGTTACCAGAGACAGTATGGCTACACCTTC.

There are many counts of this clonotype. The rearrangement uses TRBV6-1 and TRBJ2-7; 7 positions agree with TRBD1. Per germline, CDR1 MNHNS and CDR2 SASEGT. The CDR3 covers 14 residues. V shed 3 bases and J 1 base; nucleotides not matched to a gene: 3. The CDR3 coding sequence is TGTGCCAGCAGTGACAGGGACAGATCCTACGAGCAGTACTTC. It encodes CASSDRDRSYEQYF.

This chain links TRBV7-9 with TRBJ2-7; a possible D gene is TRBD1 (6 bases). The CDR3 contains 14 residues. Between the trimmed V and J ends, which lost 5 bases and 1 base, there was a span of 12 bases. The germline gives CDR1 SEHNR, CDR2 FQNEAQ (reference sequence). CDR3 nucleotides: TGTGCCAGCAGCCCAAGGGACATTTCCTACGAGCAGTACTTC. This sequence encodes CASSPRDISYEQYF.

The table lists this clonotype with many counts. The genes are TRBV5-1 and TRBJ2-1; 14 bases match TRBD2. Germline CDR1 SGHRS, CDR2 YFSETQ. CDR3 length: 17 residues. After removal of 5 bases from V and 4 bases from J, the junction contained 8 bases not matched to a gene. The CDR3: CASRGDGTSGGYNEQFF. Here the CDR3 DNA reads TGCGCCAGCAGAGGGGACGGGACTAGCGGGGGATACAATGAGCAGTTCTTC.